The 19 T cell receptor beta chains presented below share a single source sample, sequenced in a study of blood T cell repertoires in COVID-19. The repertoire was sequenced with immunoSEQ multiplex PCR; TCRdb's copy has only in-frame clones and lacks some. The sample holds roughly 150,000 clones; around four fifths are singletons and the top ten take 6.5% to 9.5%. The sequencing input was peripheral blood. The receptor set was obtained from a woman older than 75 with COVID-19, enrolled during active disease.

As DNA, the CDR3 is TGTGCCAGCAGCCAAGGGCTAGCGGGAGGGTTGGGAGAGACCCAGTACTTC. Translated, it gives CASSQGLAGGLGETQYF. The chain employs TRBV3-1 (or the pseudogene TRBV3-2) and TRBJ2-5; 12 bases agree with TRBD2. The CDR3 length is 17 residues. Germline values: CDR1 LGHDT, CDR2 YNNKEL (reference sequence). The V and J ends lost 1 base and 4 bases, in that order; junction bases with no gene match: 7.

The genes are TRBV6-1 and TRBJ2-1, with a tentative D call TRBD2 (6 bases). This CDR3 comprises 15 residues. Germline V gene lookup returns CDR1 MNHNS and CDR2 SASEGT. V was pared by 3 bases and J by 10 bases, with 19 bases between. The DNA for the CDR3 is TGTGCCAGCAGTGAGAGGACCCGCCGGGGAGGCGAGCAGTTCTTC. Translated, it gives CASSERTRRGGEQFF.

This rearrangement joins TRBV9 to TRBJ2-5, with 11 positions matching TRBD2. CDR1 and CDR2 from the germline V gene are SGDLS and YYNGEE. V shed 0 bases and J 3 bases; nucleotides not matched to a gene: 10. The CDR3 consists of 18 residues. The CDR3 is CASSVGMGGTSGKETQYF. The CDR3 region has the DNA TGTGCCAGCAGCGTAGGCATGGGCGGGACTAGCGGAAAAGAGACCCAGTACTTC.

This chain joins TRBV5-1 and TRBJ1-1; D gene ambiguous. CDR3 size: 14 residues. The germline V and J ends were trimmed by 1 base and 3 bases, with 10 bases remaining between them. The germline CDR1 and CDR2 sequences are SGHRS and YFSETQ. CDR3: CASSLSGGDTEAFF. CDR3 in DNA: TGCGCCAGCAGCTTGTCAGGCGGGGACACTGAAGCTTTCTTT.

The V call is TRBV7-3, the J call TRBJ2-1; 10 bases are shared with TRBD2. V was pared by 5 bases and J by 4 bases, with 5 bases of the junction left unmatched. The CDR3 is made up of 15 amino acids. CDR1 is SGHTA, CDR2 FQGTGA, per germline. This CDR3 reads CASSPERGGYNEQFF. The CDR3 coding sequence is TGTGCCAGCAGCCCCGAGCGGGGGGGTTACAATGAGCAGTTCTTC.

This rearrangement joins TRBV12-3 or TRBV12-4 to TRBJ2-3, with D unresolved. The CDR3 is made up of 12 amino acids. V lost 2 bases to trimming and J lost 5 bases, with 5 bases between them. Here the CDR3 DNA reads TGTGCCAGCAGTTTATACGGAGATACGCAGTATTTT. Translating gives CASSLYGDTQYF.

The V gene is TRBV7-8, the J gene TRBJ1-2, with TRBD1 matching 9 bases. Germline V CDR1 and CDR2: SGHVS, FQNEAQ. The trim removed 1 base at V and 6 bases at J, leaving 6 bases unmatched. The length of the CDR3 is 15 residues. The CDR3 is CASSLEGDRAHGYTF. The CDR3, as DNA: TGTGCCAGCAGCTTAGAGGGGGACAGGGCCCATGGCTACACCTTC.

This sequence joins TRBV5-1 and TRBJ2-3; D unresolved. CDR3 length: 13 residues. Trimming removed 6 bases from V and 2 bases from J, with 10 bases in between. Germline V gives CDR1 SGHRS, CDR2 YFSETQ. CDR3 sequence (DNA): TGCGCCAGCACAATTGAGGTCACAGATACGCAGTATTTT. Translating gives CASTIEVTDTQYF.

The chain carries TRBV2 and TRBJ2-1; D gene unclear. The germline V gene has CDR1 SNHLY and CDR2 FYNNEI. The ends were cut back, 6 bases at V and 9 bases at J, with 9 bases in the middle. This CDR3 is built from 11 residues. CDR3 DNA: TGTGCCAGCAGAGTTAGAGGTGAGCAGTTCTTC. Protein product: CASRVRGEQFF. The full variable domain, its missing parts supplied by reference TRBV2 and TRBJ2-1, is EPEVTQTPSHQVTQMGQEVILRCVPISNHLYFYWYRQILGQKVEFLVSFYNNEISEKSEIFDDQFSVERPDGSNFTLKIRSTKLEDSAMYFCASRVRGEQFFGPGTRLTVL.

As for this clone: The sample contains more than one DNA sequence encoding this CDR3. The rearrangement joins TRBV5-1 to TRBJ1-4, with D possibly TRBD1 on 5 matching bases. Trimming pared 1 base from V and 7 bases from J, leaving 5 bases between. The germline V gene has CDR1 SGHRS and CDR2 YFSETQ. The CDR3 is made up of 12 amino acids. The CDR3 sequence is CASSLQGEKLFF. The CDR3, as DNA: TGCGCCAGCAGCTTGCAGGGTGAAAAACTGTTTTTT.

This chain links TRBV7-2 with TRBJ2-3; the D gene is possibly TRBD2 (5 bases). Germline CDR1 and CDR2: SGHTA and FQGNSA. The CDR3 length is 14 residues. The V end was cut by 5 bases, the J end by 2 bases, with 11 bases between. In DNA form, the CDR3 reads TGTGCCAGCAGCCCCGTGCGGGCCACAGATACGCAGTATTTT. Protein product: CASSPVRATDTQYF.

V gene TRBV19 combines with J gene TRBJ2-2; D not resolved. From germline, CDR1 is LNHDA and CDR2 SQIVND (reference sequence). This CDR3 spans 12 amino acids. Trimming removed 4 bases at V and 4 bases at J, with 4 bases between. The DNA for the CDR3 is TGTGCCAGTAGTACCTCCACCGGGGAGCTGTTTTTT. Translating gives CASSTSTGELFF.

CDR3 nucleotides: TGTGCCAGCAGTCCGGACCCAATCCGCGGGACTGAAGCTTTCTTT. This sequence encodes CASSPDPIRGTEAFF. The chain is built from TRBV27 and TRBJ1-1; D not certain. The CDR3 runs to 15 residues. V dropped 5 bases and J dropped 5 bases, with 18 bases sitting between them. Germline V CDR1 and CDR2: MNHEY, SMNVEV (reference sequence).

This clone was seen a single time. The chain links TRBV2 to TRBJ2-7, with 9 bases fitting TRBD1. CDR1 and CDR2 (germline): SNHLY, FYNNEI. The CDR3 is made up of 14 amino acids. Trimming cost V 4 bases and J 3 bases; bases outside gene matches: 4. CDR3 DNA: TGTGCCAGCAGTGCCGGGACAGGGAGCTACGAGCAGTACTTC. This encodes CASSAGTGSYEQYF.

The rearrangement joins TRBV18 to TRBJ2-4; unclear D gene. This CDR3 contains 14 residues. Trimming cost V 1 base and J 8 bases, with 12 bases left between them. Germline V gene sequence: CDR1 KGHSH, CDR2 LQKENI. The CDR3 DNA reads TGTGCCAGCTCACCACTCCCGGTCGGAGACATTCAGTACTTC. Its protein is CASSPLPVGDIQYF. The entire variable domain, with the rest obtained from reference TRBV18 and TRBJ2-4, is as follows: NAGVMQNPRHLVRRRGQEARLRCSPMKGHSHVYWYRQLPEEGLKFMVYLQKENIIDESGMPKERFSAEFPKEGPSILRIQQVVRGDSAAYFCASSPLPVGDIQYFGAGTRLSVL.

The chain links TRBV18 to TRBJ2-1, with 8 bases aligning to TRBD2. J was trimmed by 7 bases and V by 5 bases; bases with no gene match: 13. Germline V gives CDR1 KGHSH, CDR2 LQKENI. This CDR3 region has 16 residues. This chain's CDR3 is CASSGGAGDSWNEQFF. The CDR3 region has the DNA TGTGCCAGCTCAGGGGGAGCGGGAGACAGTTGGAATGAGCAGTTCTTC.

The rearrangement joins TRBV28 to TRBJ1-1; perhaps TRBD1 as D (6 bases). The germline CDR1 and CDR2 sequences are MDHEN and SYDVKM. This CDR3 comprises 14 residues. The CDR3 DNA is TGTGCGAGCCAGCAGGGGAAAGGCTGGTCTGAAGCTTTCTTT. This codes for CASQQGKGWSEAFF. Filled out from reference TRBV28 and TRBJ1-1, the complete variable domain reads DVKVTQSSRYLVKRTGEKVFLECVQDMDHENMFWYRQDPGLGLRLIYFSYDVKMKEKGDIPEGYSVSREKKERFSLILESASTNQTSMYLCASQQGKGWSEAFFGQGTRLTVV.

This chain links TRBV19 with TRBJ1-1; D gene uncertain. Per the germline V gene, CDR1 is LNHDA and CDR2 is SQIVND (reference sequence). V lost 7 bases to trimming and J lost 0 bases, with 15 bases between them. The CDR3 totals 15 residues. CDR3 in DNA: TGTGCCAGTACCCCGGGAGGAAGGATGAACACTGAAGCTTTCTTT. Translated: CASTPGGRMNTEAFF.

The rearrangement joins TRBV9 to TRBJ2-1; the match to TRBD1 covers 9 bases. Germline assignment: CDR1 SGDLS and CDR2 YYNGEE. The CDR3 has 13 amino acids. Trimming removed 7 bases from V and 9 bases from J; junction bases left unmatched: 8. CDR3 DNA: TGTGCCAGCCGGGACAGGGATTTAGGTGAGCAGTTCTTC. Translating gives CASRDRDLGEQFF.